This TCR beta chain was recorded in a study of PD-1 blockade in classical Hodgkin lymphoma. Notes on the study in general: Possibly reflecting disease activity or prior therapy, repertoire differences have causes that remain undefined. Complete responders entered with baseline diversity on par with newly diagnosed patients, the results showed. Only CD4+ TCR diversity, not CD8+, had risen significantly by C4D1.

Germline lookup yields CDR1 MNHNS and CDR2 SASEGT. This CDR3 is built from 14 residues. J was trimmed by 3 bases and V by 6 bases; bases with no gene match: 4. Repertoires were generated with immunoSEQ multiplex PCR, while TCRdb's copy carries only in-frame clones and drops some. The sample lists about 93,000 clones; nearly 95% were seen once. No patient escaped relapse after autologous stem cell transplantation, and brentuximab vedotin exposure varied. The sample holds one count of this clone. What it binds is not known. V usage is TRBV6-1 and J usage is TRBJ2-7, with TRBD2 matching over 11 bases. This receptor was obtained from a human donor with classical Hodgkin lymphoma. Sequencing was performed on peripheral blood mononuclear cells (PBMCs), taken before the second cycle of nivolumab. The CDR3 spells CASRLAGVLYEQYF. The CDR3 nucleotides are TGTGCCAGCAGACTAGCGGGAGTTCTCTACGAGCAGTACTTC.